Listed here is a single T cell receptor beta chain. What it recognizes is unknown. The sample is drawn from a study of cytomegalovirus exposure and HLA in healthy donors. Study at large: The 550 to 700 first-cohort repertoires and the approximately 110 validation repertoires shared the same platform, a later analysis reported.

Study-wide results and caveats: High specificity and sensitivity for cytomegalovirus status were reported for the classifier. TCR beta chains numbering under 200 were designated cytomegalovirus-associated. That first-cohort TCR clusters tended to co-occur in the 95 to 150 validation repertoires was found in a later analysis.

Trimming took off 7 bases at V and 0 bases at J, with 10 bases between the two ends. The CDR3 contains 14 residues. Germline V gene lookup returns CDR1 MNHNS and CDR2 SASEGT. This table comes from immunoSEQ multiplex PCR, and its TCRdb copy is limited to in-frame clones, with some not included. This sample has some 180,000 clones; roughly 77% occur once, and the top ten carry around 1.3%. The receptor was isolated from a woman aged 30 to 39 in good health and CMV-seronegative. The V gene is TRBV6-1, the J gene TRBJ2-4; D not resolved. Sequencing input: PBMCs. The chain's CDR3 is CASNILLAKNIQYF. The CDR3, as DNA: TGTGCCAGCAACATACTACTAGCCAAAAACATTCAGTACTTC.